These T cell receptor beta chains were read from a single sample in a study of T cells after yellow fever vaccination. A single record per CDR3 protein comes from TCRdb applying MiXCR to the 5' RACE reads. The sample records 450,000 to 550,000 distinct CDR3 sequences, 20% to 25% being singletons. The sample in question was PBMCs, obtained approximately 22 days after the first yellow fever vaccination. These receptors all stem from a man between 18 and 35 years old who received the YFV17D yellow fever vaccine. CDR3s include the opening cysteine and the closing phenylalanine or tryptophan. The D gene is left open where the match is weak. A clone size is listed for some rows: how often the clone was seen (once, few, many), or a class if it is expanded.

CALTSLGWADTQNF TGTGCCTTAACGTCCCTAGGGTGGGCAGATACGCAGAATTTT TRBJ2-3 - - TRBV30
CASSSLSSGGPLSTDTQYF TGTGCCAGCAGCTCCCTGTCTAGCGGGGGCCCCCTTAGCACAGATACGCAGTATTTT TRBJ2-3 TRBD2 - TRBV11-1
CASSFWGARTEAFF TGTGCCAGCAGCTTCTGGGGGGCCAGAACTGAAGCTTTCTTT TRBJ1-1 - once TRBV7-2
CASSLGFSAGNTEAFF TGCGCCAGCAGCTTGGGGTTTTCCGCTGGGAACACTGAAGCTTTCTTT TRBJ1-1 - few TRBV5-1
CASSPDRARYEQYF TGCGCCAGCAGCCCGGACAGGGCGCGCTACGAGCAGTACTTC TRBJ2-7 TRBD1 - TRBV5-1
CASSPALGIEQFF TGTGCCAGCAGCCCCGCCCTAGGAATTGAGCAGTTCTTC TRBJ2-1 - few TRBV5-4
CSARISSYNEQFF TGCAGTGCCCGAATAAGCTCCTACAATGAGCAGTTCTTC TRBJ2-1 - few TRBV20-1
CATSRELGTGELFF TGTGCCACCAGCAGAGAGTTAGGCACCGGGGAGCTGTTTTTT TRBJ2-2 - - TRBV15
CASSLDLVSKAAEAFF TGTGCCAGCAGTTTAGATCTGGTCAGTAAGGCGGCTGAAGCTTTCTTT TRBJ1-1 - few TRBV12-3/TRBV12-4
CASSPLGSGFYNEQFF TGTGCCAGCTCACCCCTTGGGTCAGGTTTCTACAATGAGCAGTTCTTC TRBJ2-1 - - TRBV18
CSAKGRSVTEAFF TGCAGTGCCAAAGGTAGATCGGTTACTGAAGCTTTCTTT TRBJ1-1 - - TRBV20-1
CAISPDGSNQPQHF TGTGCCATCAGTCCGGACGGTAGCAATCAGCCCCAGCATTTT TRBJ1-5 - few TRBV10-3
CASSSTRRGDTEAFF TGCGCCAGCAGCTCGACGAGGCGGGGGGACACTGAAGCTTTCTTT TRBJ1-1 - few TRBV5-1
CSVEGTSGERETQYF TGCAGCGTTGAAGGGACTAGCGGTGAACGAGAGACCCAGTACTTC TRBJ2-5 TRBD2 - TRBV29-1
CASSVRAGLEYEQYF TGCGCCAGCAGCGTCCGGGCAGGCCTGGAGTACGAGCAGTACTTC TRBJ2-7 - - TRBV5-1